The clone carrying this T cell receptor (beta chain) has more than one count but fewer than ten. Primers used in a second PCR of roughly 6 to 11 cycles were a sample-barcoded 5' primer and a J-beta primer mix. TCRdb called the 5' RACE reads again in MiXCR, with one record for every CDR3 protein. The data contain fewer than 800,000 distinct CDR3 sequences, about half of them seen just once; the ten biggest clones take up about 32%. V trimming: 5 bases; J trimming: 2 bases; junction bases outside the gene matches: 9. The length of the CDR3 is 15 residues. The germline V gene has CDR1 SGHVS and CDR2 FNYEAQ. These data originate in a study of blood T cells in healthy people across ages. A minimum of 6 micrograms of total RNA was extracted per sample.

The receptor's source is a woman aged 55-69 years in good health. Sequenced material: blood. This chain connects TRBV7-6 to TRBJ2-7; 7 positions agree with TRBD1. Written as DNA, the CDR3 is TGTGCCAGCAGCCTCAAAACAGGGGATCCCTACGAGCAGTACTTC. Its protein product is CASSLKTGDPYEQYF.